This T cell receptor beta chain is drawn from a study of blood T cell repertoires in COVID-19. As processed by the authors: By means of reference gene primer amplification, nucleated cell counts were estimated. Measured with immunoSEQ multiplex PCR; TCRdb has only the in-frame clones, and not every one. The DNA was the basis for D and trimming; V, J and clone size are from that table. The data show about 250,000 clones, about nine tenths seen once. Trimming removed 3 bases from V and 0 bases from J, with 12 bases in between. Germline CDR1 SGHTA, CDR2 FQGNSA. The CDR3 extends over 16 amino acids. Sample: PBMCs or T cells enriched from blood (not recorded which). The clonotype was recovered from a man aged 40-49 years who had recovered from COVID-19. The gene calls are TRBV7-2 and TRBJ1-5; perhaps TRBD1 as D (5 bases). This CDR3 reads CASSFGGPLSNQPQHF. Here the CDR3 DNA reads TGTGCCAGCAGCTTCGGGGGACCCCTTAGCAATCAGCCCCAGCATTTT.